The subject of this entry is one TCR beta chain. How the authors handled the data: Estimation of nucleated cell counts relied on the amplification of reference gene primers. Libraries were prepared by immunoSEQ multiplex PCR; TCRdb keeps only in-frame clonotypes and omits some of them. The V and J calls and clone size were taken over from that table, and D and trimming were inferred from the DNA. The sample includes around 160,000 clones, 90% to 95% of them seen just once. CDR3 length: 16 amino acids. V lost 0 bases, J lost 7 bases, and 9 bases stayed unmatched. Per germline, CDR1 LGHNA and CDR2 YNFKEQ. This sample was included in a study of blood T cell repertoires in COVID-19.

This TCR derives from a woman aged 55-69 years with COVID-19, enrolled during active disease. The J gene is TRBJ1-2, the V gene TRBV4-2; 9 positions agree with TRBD1. The sequencing sample was made of peripheral blood. The CDR3 DNA is TGTGCCAGCAGCCAAGAACAGGGGGCGCGTAATTTTGGCTACACCTTC. Residues: CASSQEQGARNFGYTF.